One and the same sample provided the 3 T cell receptor beta chains below, sequenced in a study of T cell responses to AZD1222 COVID-19 vaccine. The assay was immunoSEQ multiplex PCR, and TCRdb's table has in-frame clones only and misses some. The table lists about 120,000 clones, 89% of them singletons, with nearly 4.5% in the top ten. This sample comprised peripheral blood, obtained on day 0 of AZD1222 vaccination. The receptors were gathered from an adult in good health.

CDR3 sequence: CASSYLGQPTNEKLFF. As DNA, the CDR3 is TGTGCCAGCAGTTACCTCGGACAGCCAACTAATGAAAAACTGTTTTTT. V usage is TRBV6-5 and J usage is TRBJ1-4; tentatively, D is TRBD1 (6 bases). V lost 2 bases and J lost 0, with 10 bases in between. Germline V gene lookup returns CDR1 MNHEY and CDR2 SVGAGI. This CDR3 region has 16 residues.

The chain links TRBV4-2 to TRBJ2-7, with D possibly TRBD1 on 5 matching bases. V lost 1 base, J lost 6 bases, and 7 bases lay in between. The CDR3 has 12 residues. CDR1 LGHNA and CDR2 YNFKEQ come from the germline V gene. The CDR3 DNA is TGTGCCAGCAGCCAAGGTAGGGGCGAGCAGTACTTC. It yields the protein CASSQGRGEQYF.

The chain combines TRBV13 with TRBJ2-2; either TRBD1 or TRBD2 may fit D (5 bases each). The V end lost 4 bases, the J end lost 0 bases, and 15 bases lay between the germline ends. Per germline, CDR1 PRHDT and CDR2 FYEKMQ (reference sequence). CDR3 length: 17 residues. Here the CDR3 reads CASSYTFGDANTGELFF. The CDR3 DNA reads TGTGCCAGCAGCTATACGTTCGGGGACGCGAACACCGGGGAGCTGTTTTTT.